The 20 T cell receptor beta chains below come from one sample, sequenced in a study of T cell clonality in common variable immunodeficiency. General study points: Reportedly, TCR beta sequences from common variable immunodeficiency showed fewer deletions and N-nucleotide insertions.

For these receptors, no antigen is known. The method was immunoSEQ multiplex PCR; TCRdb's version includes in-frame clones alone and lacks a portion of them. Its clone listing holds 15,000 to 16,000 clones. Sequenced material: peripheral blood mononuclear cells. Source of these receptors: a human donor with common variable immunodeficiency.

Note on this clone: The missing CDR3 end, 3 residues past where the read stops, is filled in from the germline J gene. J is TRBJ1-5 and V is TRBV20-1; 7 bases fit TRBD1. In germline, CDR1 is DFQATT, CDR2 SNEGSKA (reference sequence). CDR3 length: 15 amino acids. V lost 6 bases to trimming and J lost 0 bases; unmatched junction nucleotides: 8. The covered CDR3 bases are TGCAGTGCCCGCCGGGACAGCGATAGCAATCAGCCC. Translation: CSARRDSDSNQP. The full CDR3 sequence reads CSARRDSDSNQPQHF.

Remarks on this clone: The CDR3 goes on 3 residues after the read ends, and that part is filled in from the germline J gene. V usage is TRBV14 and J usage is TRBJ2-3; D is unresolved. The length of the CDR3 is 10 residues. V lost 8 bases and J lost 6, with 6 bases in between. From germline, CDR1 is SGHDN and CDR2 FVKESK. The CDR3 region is CASGWDTQYF. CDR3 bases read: TGTGCCAGCGGCTGGGATACG.

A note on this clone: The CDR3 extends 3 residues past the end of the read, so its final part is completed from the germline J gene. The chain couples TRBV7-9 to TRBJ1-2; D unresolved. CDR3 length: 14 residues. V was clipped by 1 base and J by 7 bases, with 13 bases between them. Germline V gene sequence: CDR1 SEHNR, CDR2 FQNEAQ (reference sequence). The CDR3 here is CASSLEMAGRGYTF. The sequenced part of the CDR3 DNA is TGTGCCAGCAGCTTAGAAATGGCAGGCCGTGGC.

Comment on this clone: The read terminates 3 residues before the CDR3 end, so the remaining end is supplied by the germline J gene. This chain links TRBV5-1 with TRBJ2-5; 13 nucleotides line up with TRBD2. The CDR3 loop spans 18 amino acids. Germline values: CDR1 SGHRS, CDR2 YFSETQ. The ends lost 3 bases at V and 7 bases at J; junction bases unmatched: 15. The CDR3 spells CASSWGLAGPKKKGTQYF. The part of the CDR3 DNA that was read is TGCGCCAGCAGCTGGGGACTAGCGGGACCCAAGAAGAAGGGGACC.

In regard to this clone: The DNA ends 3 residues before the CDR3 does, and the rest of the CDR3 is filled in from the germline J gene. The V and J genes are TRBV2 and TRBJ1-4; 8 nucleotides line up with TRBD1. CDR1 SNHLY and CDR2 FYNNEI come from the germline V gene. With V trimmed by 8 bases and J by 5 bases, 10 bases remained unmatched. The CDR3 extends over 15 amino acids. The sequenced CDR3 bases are TGTGCCAGCGCCACTTACAGGGGGTCAAATGAAAAA. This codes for CASATYRGSNEK. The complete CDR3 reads CASATYRGSNEKLFF. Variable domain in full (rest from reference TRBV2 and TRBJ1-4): EPEVTQTPSHQVTQMGQEVILRCVPISNHLYFYWYRQILGQKVEFLVSFYNNEISEKSEIFDDQFSVERPDGSNFTLKIRSTKLEDSAMYFCASATYRGSNEKLFFGSGTQLSVL.

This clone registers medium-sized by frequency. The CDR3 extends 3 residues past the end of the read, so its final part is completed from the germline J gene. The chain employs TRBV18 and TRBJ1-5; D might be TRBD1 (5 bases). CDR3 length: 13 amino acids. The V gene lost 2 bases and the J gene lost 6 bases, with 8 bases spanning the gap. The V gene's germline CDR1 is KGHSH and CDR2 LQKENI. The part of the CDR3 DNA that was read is TGTGCCAGCTCACCAGCAGGGTTTCAGCCC. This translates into CASSPAGFQP. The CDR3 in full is CASSPAGFQPQHF.

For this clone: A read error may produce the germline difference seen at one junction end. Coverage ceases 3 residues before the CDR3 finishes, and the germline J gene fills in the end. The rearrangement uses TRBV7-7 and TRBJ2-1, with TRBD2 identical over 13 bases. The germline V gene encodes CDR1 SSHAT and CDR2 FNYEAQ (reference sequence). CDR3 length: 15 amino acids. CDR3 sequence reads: CASSLTSGGANEQFF. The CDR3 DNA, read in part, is TGTGCTAGCAGCTTAACTAGCGGGGGGGCCAATGAG.

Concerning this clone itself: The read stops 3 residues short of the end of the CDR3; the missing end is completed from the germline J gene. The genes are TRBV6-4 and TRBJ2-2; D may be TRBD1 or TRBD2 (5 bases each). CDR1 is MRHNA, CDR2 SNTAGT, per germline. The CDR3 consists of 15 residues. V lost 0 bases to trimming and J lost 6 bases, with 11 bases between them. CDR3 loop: CASSDSRGVPGELFF. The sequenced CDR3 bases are TGTGCCAGCAGTGACTCGAGAGGGGTGCCCGGGGAG.

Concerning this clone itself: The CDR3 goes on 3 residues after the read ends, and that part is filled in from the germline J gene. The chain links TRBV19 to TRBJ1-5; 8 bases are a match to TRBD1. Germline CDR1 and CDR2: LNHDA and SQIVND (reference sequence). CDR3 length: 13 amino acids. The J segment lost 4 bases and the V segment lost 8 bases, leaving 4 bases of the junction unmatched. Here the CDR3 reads CASDRGFNQPQHF. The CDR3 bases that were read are TGTGCCAGTGACAGGGGATTTAATCAGCCC.

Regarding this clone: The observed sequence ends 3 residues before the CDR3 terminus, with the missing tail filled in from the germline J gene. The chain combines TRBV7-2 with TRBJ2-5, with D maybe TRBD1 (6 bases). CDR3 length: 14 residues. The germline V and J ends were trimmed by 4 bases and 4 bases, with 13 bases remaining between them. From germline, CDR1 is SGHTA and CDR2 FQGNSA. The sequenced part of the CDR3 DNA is TGTGCCAGCAGCTGGACAGACCAAGGAGAGACC. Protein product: CASSWTDQGET. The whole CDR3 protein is CASSWTDQGETQYF.

The CDR3 here is CASSPDKNTGELFF. The DNA read from the CDR3 is TGTGCCAGCAGCCCGGACAAGAACACCGGGGAG. V is TRBV7-6 and J is TRBJ2-2; D might be TRBD1 (5 bases). The CDR3 end falls 3 residues outside the read, so it is completed with the germline J gene. Trimming left V 5 bases short and J 1 base short, with 8 bases between. From germline, CDR1 is SGHVS and CDR2 FNYEAQ. The CDR3 is made up of 14 amino acids.

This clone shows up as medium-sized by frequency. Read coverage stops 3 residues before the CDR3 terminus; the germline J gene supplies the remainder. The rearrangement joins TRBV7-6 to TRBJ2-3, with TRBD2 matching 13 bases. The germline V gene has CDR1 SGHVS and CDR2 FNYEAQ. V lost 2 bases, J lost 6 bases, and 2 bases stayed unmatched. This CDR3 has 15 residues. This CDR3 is CASSLWTSGGDTQYF. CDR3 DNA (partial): TGTGCCAGCAGCTTATGGACTAGCGGGGGCGATACG. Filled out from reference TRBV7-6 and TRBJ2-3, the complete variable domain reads GAGVSQSPRYKVTKRGQDVALRCDPISGHVSLYWYRQALGQGPEFLTYFNYEAQQDKSGLPNDRFSAERPEGSISTLTIQRTEQRDSAMYRCASSLWTSGGDTQYFGPGTRLTVL.

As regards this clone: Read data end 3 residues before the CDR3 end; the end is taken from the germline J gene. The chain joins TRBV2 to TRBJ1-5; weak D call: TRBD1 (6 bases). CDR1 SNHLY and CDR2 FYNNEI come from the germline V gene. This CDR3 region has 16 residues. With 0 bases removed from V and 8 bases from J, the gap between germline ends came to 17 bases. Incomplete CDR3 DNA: TGTGCCAGCAGTGAAGCGGAACCGACAGGTACGAAGCCC. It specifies CASSEAEPTGTKP. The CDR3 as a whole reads CASSEAEPTGTKPQHF.

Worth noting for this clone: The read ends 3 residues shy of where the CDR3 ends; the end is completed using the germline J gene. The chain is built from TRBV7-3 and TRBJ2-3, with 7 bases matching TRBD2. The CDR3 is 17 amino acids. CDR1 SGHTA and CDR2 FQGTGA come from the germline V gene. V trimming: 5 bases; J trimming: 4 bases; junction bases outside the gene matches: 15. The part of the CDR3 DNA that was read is TGTGCCAGCAGCCCAAATTCTGGCGGGAGTTTGTCAGATACG. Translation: CASSPNSGGSLSDT. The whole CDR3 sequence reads CASSPNSGGSLSDTQYF. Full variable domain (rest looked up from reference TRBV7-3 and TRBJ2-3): GAGVSQTPSNKVTEKGKYVELRCDPISGHTALYWYRQSLGQGPEFLIYFQGTGAADDSGLPNDRFFAVRPEGSVSTLKIQRTERGDSAVYLCASSPNSGGSLSDTQYFGPGTRLTVL.

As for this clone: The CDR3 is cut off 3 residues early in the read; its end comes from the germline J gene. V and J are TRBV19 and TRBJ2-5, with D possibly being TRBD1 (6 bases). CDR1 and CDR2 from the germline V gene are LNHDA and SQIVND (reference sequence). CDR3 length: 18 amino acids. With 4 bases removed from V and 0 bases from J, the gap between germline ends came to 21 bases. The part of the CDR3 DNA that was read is TGTGCCAGTAGTACCACTTCGTACACAGGGTCGTACCAAGAGACC. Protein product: CASSTTSYTGSYQET. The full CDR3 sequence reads CASSTTSYTGSYQETQYF.

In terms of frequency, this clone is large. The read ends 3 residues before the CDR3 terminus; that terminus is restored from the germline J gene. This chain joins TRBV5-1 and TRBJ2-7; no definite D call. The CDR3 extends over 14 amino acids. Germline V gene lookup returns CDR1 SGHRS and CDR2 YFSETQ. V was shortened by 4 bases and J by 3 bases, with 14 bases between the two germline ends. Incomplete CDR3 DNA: TGCGCCAGCAGCCACATCGACAAATACTACGAG. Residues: CASSHIDKYYE. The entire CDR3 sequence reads CASSHIDKYYEQYF. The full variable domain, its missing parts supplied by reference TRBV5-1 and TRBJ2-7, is KAGVTQTPRYLIKTRGQQVTLSCSPISGHRSVSWYQQTPGQGLQFLFEYFSETQRNKGNFPGRFSGRQFSNSRSEMNVSTLELGDSALYLCASSHIDKYYEQYFGPGTRLTVT.

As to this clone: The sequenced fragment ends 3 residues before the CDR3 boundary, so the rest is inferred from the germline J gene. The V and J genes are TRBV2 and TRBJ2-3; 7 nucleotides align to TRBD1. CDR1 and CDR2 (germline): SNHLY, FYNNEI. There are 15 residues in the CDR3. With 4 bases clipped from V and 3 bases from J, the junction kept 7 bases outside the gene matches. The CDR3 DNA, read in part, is TGTGCCAGCAGTGGACAGGGTATGACGACAGATACG. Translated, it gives CASSGQGMTTDT. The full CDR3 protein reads CASSGQGMTTDTQYF.

The CDR3 DNA, read in part, is TGTGCCAGCAGCAAGACAGGGGTTTACGGGGAG. Residues: CASSKTGVYGE. From start to end, the CDR3 is CASSKTGVYGELFF. The chain uses TRBV7-9 and TRBJ2-2, with TRBD1 matching 8 bases. The missing CDR3 end, 3 residues past where the read stops, is filled in from the germline J gene. CDR1 and CDR2 (germline): SEHNR, FQNEAQ (reference sequence). The CDR3 is 14 residues long. After removal of 5 bases from V and 7 bases from J, the junction contained 6 bases not matched to a gene.

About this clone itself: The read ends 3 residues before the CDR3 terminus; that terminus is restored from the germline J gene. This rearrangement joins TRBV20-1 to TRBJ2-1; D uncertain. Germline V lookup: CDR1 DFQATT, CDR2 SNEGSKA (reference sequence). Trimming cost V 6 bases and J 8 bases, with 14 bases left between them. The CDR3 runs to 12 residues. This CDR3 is CSAPSRSDEQFF. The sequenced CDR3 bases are TGCAGTGCCCCCTCCAGGTCGGATGAG.

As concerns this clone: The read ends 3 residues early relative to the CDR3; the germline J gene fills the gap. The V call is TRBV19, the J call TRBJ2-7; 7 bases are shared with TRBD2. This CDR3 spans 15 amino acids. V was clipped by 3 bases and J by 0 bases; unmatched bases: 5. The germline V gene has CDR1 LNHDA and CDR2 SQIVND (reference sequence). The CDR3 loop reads CASSMGGAPSYEQYF. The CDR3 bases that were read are TGTGCCAGTAGTATGGGAGGGGCCCCCTCCTACGAG.